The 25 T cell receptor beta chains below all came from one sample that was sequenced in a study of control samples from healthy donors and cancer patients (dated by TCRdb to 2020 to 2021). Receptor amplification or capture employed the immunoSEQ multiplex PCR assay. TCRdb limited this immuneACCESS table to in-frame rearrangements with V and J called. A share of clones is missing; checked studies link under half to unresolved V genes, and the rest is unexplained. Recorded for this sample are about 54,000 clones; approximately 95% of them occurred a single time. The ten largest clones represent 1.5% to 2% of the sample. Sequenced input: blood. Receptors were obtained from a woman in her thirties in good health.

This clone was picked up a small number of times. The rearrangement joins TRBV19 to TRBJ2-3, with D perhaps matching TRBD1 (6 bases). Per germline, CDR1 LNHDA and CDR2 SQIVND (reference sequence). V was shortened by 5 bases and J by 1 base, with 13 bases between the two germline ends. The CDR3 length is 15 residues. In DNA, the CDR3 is TGTGCCAGTAGTGTACAGGGTGCGGGCACAGATACGCAGTATTTT. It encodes CASSVQGAGTDTQYF.

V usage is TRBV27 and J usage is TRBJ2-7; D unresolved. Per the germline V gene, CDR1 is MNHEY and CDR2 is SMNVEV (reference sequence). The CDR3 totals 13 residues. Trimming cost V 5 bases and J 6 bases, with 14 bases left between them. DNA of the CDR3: TGTGCCAGCAGTCCGCGCCCCCCGACCGAGCAGTACTTC. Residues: CASSPRPPTEQYF.

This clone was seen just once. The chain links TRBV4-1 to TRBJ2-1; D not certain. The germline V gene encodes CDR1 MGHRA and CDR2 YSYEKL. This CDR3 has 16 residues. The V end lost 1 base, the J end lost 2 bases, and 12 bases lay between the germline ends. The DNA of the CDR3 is TGCGCCAGCAGCCAAGTCAGTGGTGGGGCCTACAATGAGCAGTTCTTC. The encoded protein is CASSQVSGGAYNEQFF.

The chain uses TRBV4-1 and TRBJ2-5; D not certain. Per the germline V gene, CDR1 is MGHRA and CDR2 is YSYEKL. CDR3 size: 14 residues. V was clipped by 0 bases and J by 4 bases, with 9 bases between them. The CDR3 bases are TGCGCCAGCAGCCAAGATTGGGGTTTAGAGACCCAGTACTTC. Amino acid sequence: CASSQDWGLETQYF.

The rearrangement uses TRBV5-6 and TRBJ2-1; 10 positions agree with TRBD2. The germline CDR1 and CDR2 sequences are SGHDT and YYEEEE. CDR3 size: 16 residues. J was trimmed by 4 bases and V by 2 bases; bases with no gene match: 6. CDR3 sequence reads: CASSFKTSGPYNEQFF. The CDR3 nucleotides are TGTGCCAGCAGCTTCAAGACTAGCGGGCCGTACAATGAGCAGTTCTTC.

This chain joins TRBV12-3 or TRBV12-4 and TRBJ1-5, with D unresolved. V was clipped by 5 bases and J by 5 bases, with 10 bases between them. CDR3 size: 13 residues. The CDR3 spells CASSQREYQPQHF. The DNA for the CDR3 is TGTGCCAGCAGTCAAAGGGAATATCAGCCCCAGCATTTT.

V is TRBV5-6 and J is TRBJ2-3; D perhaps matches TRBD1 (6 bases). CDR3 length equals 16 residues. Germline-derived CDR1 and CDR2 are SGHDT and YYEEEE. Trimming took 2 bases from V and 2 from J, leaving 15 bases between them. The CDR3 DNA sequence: TGTGCCAGCAGCTTACTTCGGGACACCCACACAGATACGCAGTATTTT. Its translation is CASSLLRDTHTDTQYF.

The CDR3 sequence is CASSLARDRGVAKNIQYF. The CDR3 region has the DNA TGTGCCAGCAGCTTAGCTCGAGACAGGGGCGTGGCCAAAAACATTCAGTACTTC. V and J are TRBV11-1 and TRBJ2-4; 8 bases are shared with TRBD1. Trimming removed 0 bases from V and 1 base from J; junction bases left unmatched: 8. The germline V gene has CDR1 SGHAT and CDR2 FQDESV (reference sequence). The CDR3 length is 18 residues.

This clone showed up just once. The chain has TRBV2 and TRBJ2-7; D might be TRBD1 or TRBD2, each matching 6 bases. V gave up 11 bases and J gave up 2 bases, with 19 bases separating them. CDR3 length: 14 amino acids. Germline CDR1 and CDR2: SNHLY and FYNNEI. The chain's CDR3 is CAESRSGGPYEQYF. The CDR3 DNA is TGTGCCGAATCACGTTCTGGGGGGCCCTACGAGCAGTACTTC.

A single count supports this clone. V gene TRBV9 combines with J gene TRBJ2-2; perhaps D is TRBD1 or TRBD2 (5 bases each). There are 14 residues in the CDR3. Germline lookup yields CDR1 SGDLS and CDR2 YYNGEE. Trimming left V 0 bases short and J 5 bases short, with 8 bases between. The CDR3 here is CASSVGGSTGELFF. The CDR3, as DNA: TGTGCCAGCAGCGTAGGGGGGAGTACCGGGGAGCTGTTTTTT. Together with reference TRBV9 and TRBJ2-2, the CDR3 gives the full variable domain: DSGVTQTPKHLITATGQRVTLRCSPRSGDLSVYWYQQSLDQGLQFLIQYYNGEERAKGNILERFSAQQFPDLHSELNLSSLELGDSALYFCASSVGGSTGELFFGEGSRLTVL.

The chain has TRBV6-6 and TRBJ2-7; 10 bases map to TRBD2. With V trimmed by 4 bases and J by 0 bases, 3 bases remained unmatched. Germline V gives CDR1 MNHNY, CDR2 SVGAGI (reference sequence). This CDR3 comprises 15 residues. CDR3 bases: TGTGCCAGCAGTTCCAGGACTAGCGGCTCCTACGAGCAGTACTTC. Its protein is CASSSRTSGSYEQYF.

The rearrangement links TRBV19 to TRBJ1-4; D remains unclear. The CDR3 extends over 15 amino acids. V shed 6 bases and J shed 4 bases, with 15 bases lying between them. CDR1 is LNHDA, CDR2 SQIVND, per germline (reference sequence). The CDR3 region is CASSPPGWGNEKLFF. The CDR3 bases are TGTGCCAGTAGCCCGCCTGGGTGGGGTAATGAAAAACTGTTTTTT.

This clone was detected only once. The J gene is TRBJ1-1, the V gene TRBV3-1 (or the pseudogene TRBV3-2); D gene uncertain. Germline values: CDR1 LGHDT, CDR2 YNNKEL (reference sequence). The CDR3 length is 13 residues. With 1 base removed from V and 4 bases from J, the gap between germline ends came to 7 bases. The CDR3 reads CASSQGQPTEAFF. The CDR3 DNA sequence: TGTGCCAGCAGCCAAGGGCAGCCCACTGAAGCTTTCTTT.

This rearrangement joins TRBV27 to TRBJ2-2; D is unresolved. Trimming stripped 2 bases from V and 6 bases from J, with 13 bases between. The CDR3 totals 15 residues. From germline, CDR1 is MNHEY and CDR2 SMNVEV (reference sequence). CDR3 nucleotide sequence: TGTGCCAGCAGTTTACGCGGCCGCAGTCCCGGGGAGCTGTTTTTT. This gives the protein CASSLRGRSPGELFF.

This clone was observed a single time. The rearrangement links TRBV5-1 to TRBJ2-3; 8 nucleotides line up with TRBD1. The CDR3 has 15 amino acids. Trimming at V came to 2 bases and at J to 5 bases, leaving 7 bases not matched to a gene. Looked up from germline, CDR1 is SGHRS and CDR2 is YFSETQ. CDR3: CASSFGGGTGDTQYF. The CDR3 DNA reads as TGCGCCAGCAGCTTCGGAGGGGGGACAGGAGATACGCAGTATTTT. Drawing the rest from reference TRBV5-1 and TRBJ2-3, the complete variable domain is KAGVTQTPRYLIKTRGQQVTLSCSPISGHRSVSWYQQTPGQGLQFLFEYFSETQRNKGNFPGRFSGRQFSNSRSEMNVSTLELGDSALYLCASSFGGGTGDTQYFGPGTRLTVL.

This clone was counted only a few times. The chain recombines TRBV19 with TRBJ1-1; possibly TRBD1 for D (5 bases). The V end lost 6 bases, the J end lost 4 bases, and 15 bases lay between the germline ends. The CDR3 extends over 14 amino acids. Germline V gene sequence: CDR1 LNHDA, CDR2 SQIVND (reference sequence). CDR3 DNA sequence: TGTGCCAGTAGCCCCGCAGTCGGGGGCACTGAAGCTTTCTTT. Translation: CASSPAVGGTEAFF.

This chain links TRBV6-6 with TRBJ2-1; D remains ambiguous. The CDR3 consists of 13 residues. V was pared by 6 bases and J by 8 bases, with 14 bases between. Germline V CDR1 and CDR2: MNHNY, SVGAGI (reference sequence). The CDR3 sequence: CASSPHGNYEQFF. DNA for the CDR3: TGTGCCAGCAGCCCCCACGGAAACTATGAGCAGTTCTTC.

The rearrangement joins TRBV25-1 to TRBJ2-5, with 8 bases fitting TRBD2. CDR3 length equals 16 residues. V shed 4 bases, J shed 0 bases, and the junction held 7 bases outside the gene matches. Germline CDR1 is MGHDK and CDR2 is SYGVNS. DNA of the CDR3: TGTGCCAGCAGTGCCACGGGGGGGAGGTACCAAGAGACCCAGTACTTC. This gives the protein CASSATGGRYQETQYF.

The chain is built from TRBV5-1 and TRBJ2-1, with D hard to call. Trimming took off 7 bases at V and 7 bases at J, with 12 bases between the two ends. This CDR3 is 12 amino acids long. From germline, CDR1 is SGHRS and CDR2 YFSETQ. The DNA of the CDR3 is TGCGCCAGCCGGCACAGTCTGAATGAGCAGTTCTTC. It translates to CASRHSLNEQFF.

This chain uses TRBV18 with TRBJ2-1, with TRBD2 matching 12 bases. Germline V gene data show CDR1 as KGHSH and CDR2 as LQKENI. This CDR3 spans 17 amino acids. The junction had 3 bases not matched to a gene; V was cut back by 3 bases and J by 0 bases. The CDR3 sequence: CASSPWTSGVSYNEQFF. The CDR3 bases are TGTGCCAGCTCACCCTGGACTAGCGGGGTCTCCTACAATGAGCAGTTCTTC.

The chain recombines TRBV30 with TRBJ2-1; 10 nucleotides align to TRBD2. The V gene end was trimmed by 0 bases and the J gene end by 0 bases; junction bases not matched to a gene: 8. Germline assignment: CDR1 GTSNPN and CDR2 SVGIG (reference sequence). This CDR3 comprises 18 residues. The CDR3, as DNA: TGTGCCTGGAGTGTATACCGAGCTAGCGGGAGCTCCTACAATGAGCAGTTCTTC. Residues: CAWSVYRASGSSYNEQFF.

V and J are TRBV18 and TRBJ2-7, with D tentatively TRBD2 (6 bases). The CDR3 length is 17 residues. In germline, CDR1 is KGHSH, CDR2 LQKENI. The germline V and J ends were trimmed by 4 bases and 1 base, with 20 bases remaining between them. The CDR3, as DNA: TGTGCCAGCTCACTTAAGGACACCCTTGGGACTTCCTACGAGCAGTACTTC. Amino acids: CASSLKDTLGTSYEQYF.

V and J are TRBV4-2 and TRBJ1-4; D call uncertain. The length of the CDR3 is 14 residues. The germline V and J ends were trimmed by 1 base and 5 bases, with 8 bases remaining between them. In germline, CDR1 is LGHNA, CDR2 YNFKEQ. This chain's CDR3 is CASSQGIFNEKLFF. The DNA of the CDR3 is TGTGCCAGCAGCCAAGGTATTTTCAATGAAAAACTGTTTTTT.

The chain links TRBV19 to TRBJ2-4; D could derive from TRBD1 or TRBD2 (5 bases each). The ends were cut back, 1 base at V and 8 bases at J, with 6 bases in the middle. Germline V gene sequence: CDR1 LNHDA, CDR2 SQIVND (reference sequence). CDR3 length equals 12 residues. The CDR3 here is CASSIGGDIQYF. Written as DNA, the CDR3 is TGTGCCAGTAGTATAGGAGGGGACATTCAGTACTTC.

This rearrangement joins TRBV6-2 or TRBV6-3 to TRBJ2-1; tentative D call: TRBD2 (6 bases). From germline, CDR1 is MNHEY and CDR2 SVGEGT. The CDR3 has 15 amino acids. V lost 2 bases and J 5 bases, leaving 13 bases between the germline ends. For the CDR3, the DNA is TGTGCCAGCAGTTACGAGGCGGGGCCGAACAATGAGCAGTTCTTC. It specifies CASSYEAGPNNEQFF.